A selection of T cell receptor beta chains follows, all from one sample in a study of T cells after yellow fever vaccination. One entry per CDR3 protein results from TCRdb running MiXCR on the 5' RACE reads. Of about 160,000 distinct CDR3 sequences listed, under 7.5% are singletons. The sequencing used CD4+ T cells sorted from PBMCs, collected around 5 days after the first yellow fever vaccination. Receptors originate from a man in his late teens or twenties who received the YFV17D yellow fever vaccine. CDR3s include the opening cysteine and the closing phenylalanine or tryptophan. Fields, in order: J gene, CDR3 length, V gene, clone size, D gene, CDR3 DNA, CDR3 protein. D genes are given only for firm matches. Size is omitted from some rows. Given values are once, few, many or a class for expanded clones.

TRBJ2-2 15 TRBV5-1 many TRBD2 TGCGCCAGCAGTGGGGGGGATTTGAACACCGGGGAGCTGTTTTTT CASSGGDLNTGELFF
TRBJ2-5 14 TRBV12-3/TRBV12-4 few TRBD1 TGTGCCAGCAGAACCAGGGGGCGGCGGGAGACCCAGTACTTC CASRTRGRRETQYF
TRBJ1-1 17 TRBV11-1 many TRBD1 TGTGCCAGCAGATGGGACAGGGGGCGCGATCGGAACACTGAAGCTTTCTTT CASRWDRGRDRNTEAFF
TRBJ1-1 11 TRBV7-9 many - TGTGCCAGCAGCCGGGAGACTGAAGCTTTCTTT CASSRETEAFF
TRBJ2-1 16 TRBV11-2 - TRBD2 TGTGCCAGCAGCTTAGGAGCTAGCGGGGGGGCACGAGAGCAGTTCTTC CASSLGASGGAREQFF
TRBJ1-1 13 TRBV19 few - TGTGCCAGTAGTAGGCGAATGGGCACTGAAGCTTTCTTT CASSRRMGTEAFF
TRBJ1-6 15 TRBV9 many TRBD1 TGTGCCAGCAGTCGGACAGGGGTAGCTAATTCACCCCTCCACTTT CASSRTGVANSPLHF
TRBJ2-2 15 TRBV4-1 - - TGCGCCAGCAGCCTCATCAGGGGTATCACCGGGGAGCTGTTTTTT CASSLIRGITGELFF
TRBJ2-1 14 TRBV5-1 many TRBD1 TGCGCCAGCAGCGTGAACTTGCAGGGGGATGAGCAGTTCTTC CASSVNLQGDEQFF
TRBJ2-1 15 TRBV5-1 many - TGCGCCAGCAGCTTGGCTTTAGCGGAATACAATGAGCAGTTCTTC CASSLALAEYNEQFF
TRBJ1-6 16 TRBV27 many - TGTGCCAGCAGTCCACTCTGGACAGCTTATAATTCACCCCTCCACTTT CASSPLWTAYNSPLHF
TRBJ2-2 13 TRBV7-9 many - TGTGCCAGCAGCTTAGAAGGCGCCGGGGAGCTGTTTTTT CASSLEGAGELFF
TRBJ1-6 16 TRBV14 many TRBD1 TGTGCCAGCAGCCCAGGTGGGACAGGGGCTAATTCACCCCTCCACTTT CASSPGGTGANSPLHF
TRBJ2-3 18 TRBV11-1 many TRBD2 TGTGCCAGCAGCTTAGGACTAGCGGGGGCCGGATTCACAGATACGCAGTATTTT CASSLGLAGAGFTDTQYF
TRBJ1-3 15 TRBV4-1 - - TGCGCCAGCAGCCAAGTCACGGGGGGAGGAAACACCATATATTTT CASSQVTGGGNTIYF
TRBJ1-5 15 TRBV5-1 few - TGCGCCAGCAGCTTGGACGGGGGCACCGATCAGCCCCAGCATTTT CASSLDGGTDQPQHF
TRBJ1-4 16 TRBV18 few - TGTGCCAGCTCTCCCCTCCCGGGGGGTACATATGAAAAACTGTTTTTT CASSPLPGGTYEKLFF
TRBJ2-4 14 TRBV3-1 - - TGTGCCAGCAGCCCGTACCTGGAGGTGAACATTCAGTACTTC CASSPYLEVNIQYF
TRBJ1-1 13 TRBV27 - TRBD1 TGTGCCAGCAGTATCCAGGGGGGGACTGAAGCTTTCTTT CASSIQGGTEAFF
TRBJ1-6 15 TRBV2 many TRBD1 TGTGCCAGCAGTGAACGGGACAGCGCAAATTCACCCCTCCACTTT CASSERDSANSPLHF
TRBJ1-2 13 TRBV12-3/TRBV12-4 few - TGTGCCAGCAGACTTACAGGTGCTGGTGGCTACACCTTC CASRLTGAGGYTF
TRBJ1-4 13 TRBV10-3 many - TGTGCCATCAGTGGTGGCAGGGAAGAAAAACTGTTTTTT CAISGGREEKLFF
TRBJ1-5 12 TRBV7-8 - - TGTGCCAGCAGCCCCCCGGAGCAGCCCCAGCATTTT CASSPPEQPQHF
TRBJ2-5 13 TRBV27 many TRBD2 TGTGCCAGCGGGACGTGGGGGGGTGAGACCCAGTACTTC CASGTWGGETQYF
TRBJ2-5 14 TRBV7-2 many TRBD1 TGTGCCAGCAGCCAGAACAGGGGGTCAGAGACCCAGTACTTC CASSQNRGSETQYF